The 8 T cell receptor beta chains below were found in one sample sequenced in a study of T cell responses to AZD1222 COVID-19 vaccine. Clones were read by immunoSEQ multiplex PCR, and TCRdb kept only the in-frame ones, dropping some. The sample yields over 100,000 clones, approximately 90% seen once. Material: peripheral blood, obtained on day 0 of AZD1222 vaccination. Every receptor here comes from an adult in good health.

The CDR3 spells CASSPGTATDTQYF. CDR3 coding DNA: TGCGCCAGCAGCCCTGGGACCGCCACAGATACGCAGTATTTT. The V and J genes are TRBV5-1 and TRBJ2-3; D possibly matches TRBD1 or TRBD2 (5 bases each). CDR3 size: 14 residues. The germline gives CDR1 SGHRS, CDR2 YFSETQ. Trimming took 4 bases from V and 2 from J, leaving 11 bases between them. Full variable domain (missing parts from reference TRBV5-1 and TRBJ2-3): KAGVTQTPRYLIKTRGQQVTLSCSPISGHRSVSWYQQTPGQGLQFLFEYFSETQRNKGNFPGRFSGRQFSNSRSEMNVSTLELGDSALYLCASSPGTATDTQYFGPGTRLTVL.

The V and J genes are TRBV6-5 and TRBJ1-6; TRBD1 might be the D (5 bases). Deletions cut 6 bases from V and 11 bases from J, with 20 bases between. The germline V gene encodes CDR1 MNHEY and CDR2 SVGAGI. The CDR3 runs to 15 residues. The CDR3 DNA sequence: TGTGCCAGCAGCCCAGGGATCGGTTCTGTAACACCCCTCCACTTT. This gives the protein CASSPGIGSVTPLHF.

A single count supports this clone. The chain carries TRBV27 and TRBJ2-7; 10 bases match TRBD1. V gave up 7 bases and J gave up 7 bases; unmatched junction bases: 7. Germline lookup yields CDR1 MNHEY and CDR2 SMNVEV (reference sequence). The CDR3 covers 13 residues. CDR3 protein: CASTSGTGEEQYF. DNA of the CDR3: TGTGCCAGCACCTCCGGGACAGGGGAGGAGCAGTACTTC.

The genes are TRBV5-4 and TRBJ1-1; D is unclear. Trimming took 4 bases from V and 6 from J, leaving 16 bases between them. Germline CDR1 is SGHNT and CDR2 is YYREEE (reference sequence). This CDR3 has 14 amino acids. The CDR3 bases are TGTGCCAGCAGCACCTCGGGCCTCGGAGCTGAAGCTTTCTTT. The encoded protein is CASSTSGLGAEAFF.

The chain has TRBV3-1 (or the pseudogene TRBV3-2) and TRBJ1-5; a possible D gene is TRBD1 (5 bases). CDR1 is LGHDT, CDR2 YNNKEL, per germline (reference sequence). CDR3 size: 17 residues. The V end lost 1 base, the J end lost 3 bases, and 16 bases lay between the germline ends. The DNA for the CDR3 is TGTGCCAGCAGCCAAGCCGGGTGGGGCGGTGCCAATCAGCCCCAGCATTTT. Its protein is CASSQAGWGGANQPQHF.

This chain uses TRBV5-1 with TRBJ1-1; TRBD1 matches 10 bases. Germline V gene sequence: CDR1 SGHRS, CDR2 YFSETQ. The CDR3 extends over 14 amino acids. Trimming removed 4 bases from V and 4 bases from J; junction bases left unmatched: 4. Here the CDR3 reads CASSTGTGVTEAFF. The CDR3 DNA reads TGCGCCAGCAGCACCGGGACAGGGGTCACTGAAGCTTTCTTT.

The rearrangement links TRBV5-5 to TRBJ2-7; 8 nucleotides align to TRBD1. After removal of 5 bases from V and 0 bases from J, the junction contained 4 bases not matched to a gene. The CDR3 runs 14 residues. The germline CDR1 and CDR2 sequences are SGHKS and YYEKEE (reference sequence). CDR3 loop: CASSRDRISYEQYF. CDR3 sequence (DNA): TGTGCCAGCAGTCGGGACAGGATCTCCTACGAGCAGTACTTC.

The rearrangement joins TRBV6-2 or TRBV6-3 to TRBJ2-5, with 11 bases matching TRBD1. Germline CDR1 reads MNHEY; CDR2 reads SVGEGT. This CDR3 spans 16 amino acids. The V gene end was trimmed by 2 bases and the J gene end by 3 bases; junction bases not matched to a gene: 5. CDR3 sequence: CASSYGQGAGEETQYF. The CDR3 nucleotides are TGTGCCAGCAGTTACGGACAGGGGGCAGGAGAAGAGACCCAGTACTTC.